Listed below are T cell receptor beta chains from one sample, sequenced in a study of T-cell memory formation after mild COVID-19. TCRdb processed the 5' RACE reads anew with MiXCR; each CDR3 protein has one entry. This repertoire shows roughly 510,000 distinct CDR3 sequences, 15% to 20% found once; its top ten account for roughly 7.8%. Specimen: PBMCs or a T cell subset sorted from them (not recorded which). The origin of the receptors is an adult woman who had mild COVID-19 (a few samples of this study predate the infection). Cell type and time point are not known. CDR3s include the opening cysteine and the closing phenylalanine or tryptophan. Each record gives: V gene, D gene, J gene, clone size, CDR3 DNA, CDR3 protein. A D gene is named only where the DNA matches it firmly. Not all rows give a size; the values are once, few, many and, for expanded clones, a class.

TRBV7-6	TRBD2	TRBJ2-5	few	TGTGCCAGCAGCTCGCTAGCGGTAGGGCAAGAGACACAGTACTTC	CASSSLAVGQETQYF
TRBV6-5	TRBD1	TRBJ1-1	.	TGTGCCAGCAGTTACGTGGACAGGGGCACTGAAGCTTTCTTT	CASSYVDRGTEAFF
TRBV12-3/TRBV12-4	.	TRBJ2-3	many	TGTGCCAGCAGTTTGACTCACACAGATACGCAGTATTTT	CASSLTHTDTQYF
TRBV10-3	TRBD2	TRBJ2-1	.	TGTGCCATCAGTTCGGGACTAGCGGGGGTTTCCTACAATGAGCAGTTCTTC	CAISSGLAGVSYNEQFF
TRBV5-5	.	TRBJ1-1	few	TGTGCCAGCAGCTTGGACAGGGTTCAACGGACTGAAGCTTTCTTT	CASSLDRVQRTEAFF
TRBV24-1	.	TRBJ2-1	few	TGTGCCACCACGGGGGAGATTGGCAATGAGCAGTTCTTC	CATTGEIGNEQFF
TRBV7-7	.	TRBJ2-7	few	TGTGCCGTAGCGCGAGGGTCGGACTACGAGCAGTACTTC	CAVARGSDYEQYF
TRBV19	.	TRBJ2-3	few	TGTGCCAGTAGTATCATGGATACGCAGTATTTT	CASSIMDTQYF
TRBV19	.	TRBJ2-5	few	TGTGCCAGTAGTGTTTTCCCAGGGGAGACCCAGTACTTC	CASSVFPGETQYF
TRBV15	TRBD1	TRBJ1-6	.	TGTGCCACCAGCAGAAGCCCGGGACAGGACACGTCGTGGGATTCACCCCTCCACTTT	CATSRSPGQDTSWDSPLHF
TRBV11-2	.	TRBJ1-2	.	TGTGCCAGCAGCTTAGGAACGTCGCACCTTGGCTACACCTTC	CASSLGTSHLGYTF
TRBV5-5	TRBD1	TRBJ1-6	many	TGTGCCAGCAACAGGGGCCCGGCCTCACCCCTCCACTTT	CASNRGPASPLHF
TRBV5-1	.	TRBJ1-1	many	TGCGCCAGCAACGGATACGAGAACACTGAAGCTTTCTTT	CASNGYENTEAFF
TRBV12-3/TRBV12-4	TRBD2	TRBJ2-1	.	TGTGCCAGCGGGGCCGGGACTAGCGGATACAATGAGCAGTTCTTC	CASGAGTSGYNEQFF
TRBV21-1	.	TRBJ2-5	.	TGTGCCAGCAGCAAACAGGGCCACGCTCCGTACCAAGAGACCCAGTACTTC	CASSKQGHAPYQETQYF
TRBV19	TRBD1	TRBJ2-3	few	TGTGCCAGTAGTATAAAGGGACAGCGCACAGATACGCAGTATTTT	CASSIKGQRTDTQYF
TRBV6-1	.	TRBJ2-7	.	TGTGCCGCGCTGGGGCAGGGGACCTACGAGCAGTACTTC	CAALGQGTYEQYF
TRBV24-1	.	TRBJ1-5	few	TGTGCCACCAGTGATCGAGGTTGGGGCAATCAGCCCCAGCATTTT	CATSDRGWGNQPQHF
TRBV7-2	.	TRBJ2-3	.	TGTGCCAGCAGCCTAGGCAGAATTCCAGATACGCAGTATTTT	CASSLGRIPDTQYF
TRBV27	.	TRBJ2-1	few	TGTGCCAGCAGACAAGGGACTGGTCTCTCCTACAATGAGCAGTTCTTC	CASRQGTGLSYNEQFF
TRBV7-9	.	TRBJ1-1	few	TGTGCCAGCAGCTTATCCAGGGTTCCTGAAGCTTTCTTT	CASSLSRVPEAFF
TRBV12-3/TRBV12-4	TRBD2	TRBJ2-4	few	TGTGCCAGCAGTTTAGGCCTAGCGGGGGGCCGTAAAAACATTCAGTACTTC	CASSLGLAGGRKNIQYF
TRBV12-3/TRBV12-4	TRBD1	TRBJ1-2	.	TGTGCCAGCAGTTTGATGGACAGGGGGACTGGCTACACCTTC	CASSLMDRGTGYTF
TRBV5-1	.	TRBJ2-4	.	TGCGCCAGCAGCTTGGACGCAGGGGCAGCCAAAAACATTCAGTACTTC	CASSLDAGAAKNIQYF
TRBV9	.	TRBJ2-3	.	TGTGCCAGCAGCGTAGACAGGGAAGGAGATACGCAGTATTTT	CASSVDREGDTQYF
TRBV7-9	TRBD2	TRBJ2-1	few	TGTGCCAGCAGACTAGCGGGAGGCTCCTACAATGAGCAGTTCTTC	CASRLAGGSYNEQFF
TRBV7-9	.	TRBJ2-5	.	TGTGCCAGCAGCTTTAGCGGCACCTTAGGTGAGACCCAGTACTTC	CASSFSGTLGETQYF
TRBV12-3/TRBV12-4	TRBD2	TRBJ2-5	.	TGTGCCAGCAGTATTACTAGCGGTAAAGAGACCCAGTACTTC	CASSITSGKETQYF
TRBV9	.	TRBJ1-6	.	TGTGCCAGCAGCGTAGCGGGGCGCGACTCACCCCTCCACTTT	CASSVAGRDSPLHF
TRBV6-2/TRBV6-3	.	TRBJ2-7	.	TGTGCCAGCAGTTACTCGTCTCGGGGCCCTGCCGAGGGGCAGTACTTC	CASSYSSRGPAEGQYF
TRBV27	.	TRBJ1-2	.	TGTGCCAGCAGTTGGGACGGATCCCTGAGTGGCTACACCTTC	CASSWDGSLSGYTF
TRBV15	.	TRBJ1-4	few	TGTGCCACCAGCAGAGATTTGGGGGTCGGTGAAAAACTGTTTTTT	CATSRDLGVGEKLFF